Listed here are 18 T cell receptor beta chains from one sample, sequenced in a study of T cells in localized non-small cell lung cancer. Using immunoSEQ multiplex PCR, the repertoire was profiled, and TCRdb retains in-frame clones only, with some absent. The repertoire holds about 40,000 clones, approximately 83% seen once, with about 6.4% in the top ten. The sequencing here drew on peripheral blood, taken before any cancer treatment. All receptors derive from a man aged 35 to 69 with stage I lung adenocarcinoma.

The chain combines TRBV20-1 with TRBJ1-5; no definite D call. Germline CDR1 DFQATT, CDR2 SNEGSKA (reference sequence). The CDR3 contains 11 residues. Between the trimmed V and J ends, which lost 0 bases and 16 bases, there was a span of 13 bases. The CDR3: CSAREHKASHF. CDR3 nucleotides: TGCAGTGCTAGAGAACACAAGGCAAGCCATTTT.

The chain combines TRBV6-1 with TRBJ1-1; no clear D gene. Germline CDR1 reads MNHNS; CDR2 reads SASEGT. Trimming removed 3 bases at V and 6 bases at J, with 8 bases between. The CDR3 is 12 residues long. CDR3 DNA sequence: TGTGCCAGCAGTGAGAGAGTGGCTGAAGCTTTCTTT. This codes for CASSERVAEAFF.

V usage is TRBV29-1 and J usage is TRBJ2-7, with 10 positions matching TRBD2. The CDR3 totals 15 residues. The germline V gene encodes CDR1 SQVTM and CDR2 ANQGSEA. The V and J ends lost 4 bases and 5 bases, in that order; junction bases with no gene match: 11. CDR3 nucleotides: TGCAGCGTTGTGAAGGTAGCGGGAGGATTTGACGAGCAGTACTTC. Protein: CSVVKVAGGFDEQYF.

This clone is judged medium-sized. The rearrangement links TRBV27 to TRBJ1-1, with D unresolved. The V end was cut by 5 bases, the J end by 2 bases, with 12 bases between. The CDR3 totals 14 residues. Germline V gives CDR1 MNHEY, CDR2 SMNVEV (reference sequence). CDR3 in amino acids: CASSLIDGNTEAFF. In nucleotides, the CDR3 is TGTGCCAGCAGTCTGATTGACGGAAACACTGAAGCTTTCTTT.

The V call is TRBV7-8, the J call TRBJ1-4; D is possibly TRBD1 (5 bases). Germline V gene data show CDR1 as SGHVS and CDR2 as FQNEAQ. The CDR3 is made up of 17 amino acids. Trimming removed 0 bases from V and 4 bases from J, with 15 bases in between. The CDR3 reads CASSLARERRRNEKLFF. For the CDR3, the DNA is TGTGCCAGCAGCTTAGCCAGGGAACGGCGCCGTAATGAAAAACTGTTTTTT. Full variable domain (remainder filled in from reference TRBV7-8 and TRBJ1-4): GAGVSQSPRYKVAKRGQDVALRCDPISGHVSLFWYQQALGQGPEFLTYFQNEAQLDKSGLPSDRFFAERPEGSVSTLKIQRTQQEDSAVYLCASSLARERRRNEKLFFGSGTQLSVL.

CDR3 sequence: CSVPEAGAYNEQFF. CDR3 DNA: TGCAGCGTTCCGGAAGCGGGAGCCTACAATGAGCAGTTCTTC. The V call is TRBV29-1, the J call TRBJ2-1; the match to TRBD2 covers 8 bases. V trimming: 5 bases; J trimming: 2 bases; junction bases outside the gene matches: 5. CDR3 length: 14 amino acids. Germline V gene lookup returns CDR1 SQVTM and CDR2 ANQGSEA.

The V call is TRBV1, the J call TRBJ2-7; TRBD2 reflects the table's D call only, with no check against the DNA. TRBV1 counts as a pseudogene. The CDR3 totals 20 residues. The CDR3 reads CTSSHAPQGLTSGRLYEQYF. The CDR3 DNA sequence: TGCACCAGCAGCCACGCCCCTCAGGGACTAACTAGCGGGAGATTATACGAGCAGTACTTC.

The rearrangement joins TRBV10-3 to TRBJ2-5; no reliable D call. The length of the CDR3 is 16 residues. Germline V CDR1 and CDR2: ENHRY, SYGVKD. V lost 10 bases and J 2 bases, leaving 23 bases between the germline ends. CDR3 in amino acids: CATRADLPGWQETQYF. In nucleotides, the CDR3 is TGTGCCACAAGGGCTGACCTGCCCGGTTGGCAAGAGACCCAGTACTTC.

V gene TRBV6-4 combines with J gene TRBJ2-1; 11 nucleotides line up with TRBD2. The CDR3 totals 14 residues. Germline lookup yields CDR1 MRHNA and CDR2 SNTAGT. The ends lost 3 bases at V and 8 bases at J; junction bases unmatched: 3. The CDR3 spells CASSDTSGRYEQFF. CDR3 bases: TGTGCCAGCAGTGATACTAGCGGGAGATATGAGCAGTTCTTC.

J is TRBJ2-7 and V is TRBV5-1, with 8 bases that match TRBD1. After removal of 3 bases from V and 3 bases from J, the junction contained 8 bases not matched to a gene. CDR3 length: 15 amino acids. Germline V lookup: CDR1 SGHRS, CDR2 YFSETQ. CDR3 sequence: CASSSIDRGIYEQYF. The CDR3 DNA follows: TGCGCCAGCAGCTCGATCGACAGGGGTATCTACGAGCAGTACTTC.

The CDR3 reads CAISPPGASTDTQYF. In nucleotides, the CDR3 is TGTGCCATCAGCCCACCGGGAGCTAGCACAGATACGCAGTATTTT. The rearrangement uses TRBV10-3 and TRBJ2-3, with D perhaps matching TRBD2 (6 bases). Germline V gene lookup returns CDR1 ENHRY and CDR2 SYGVKD. Trimming took 6 bases from V and 0 from J, leaving 13 bases between them. The CDR3 is 15 residues long.

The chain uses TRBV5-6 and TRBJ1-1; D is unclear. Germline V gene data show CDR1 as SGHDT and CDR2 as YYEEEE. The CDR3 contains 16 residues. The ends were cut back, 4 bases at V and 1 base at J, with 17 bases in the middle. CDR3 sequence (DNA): TGTGCCAGCAGCAACTGGGGTAGGGTAAAGAACACTGAAGCTTTCTTT. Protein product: CASSNWGRVKNTEAFF. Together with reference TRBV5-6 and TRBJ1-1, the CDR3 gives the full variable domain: DAGVTQSPTHLIKTRGQQVTLRCSPKSGHDTVSWYQQALGQGPQFIFQYYEEEERQRGNFPDRFSGHQFPNYSSELNVNALLLGDSALYLCASSNWGRVKNTEAFFGQGTRLTVV.

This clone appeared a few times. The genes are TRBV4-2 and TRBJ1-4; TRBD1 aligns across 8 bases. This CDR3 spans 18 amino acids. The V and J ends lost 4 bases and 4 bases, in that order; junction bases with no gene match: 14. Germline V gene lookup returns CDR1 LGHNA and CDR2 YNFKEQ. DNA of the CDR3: TGTGCCAGCAGCCGCGTTAAATCCGGGACAGGTGATAATGAAAAACTGTTTTTT. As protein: CASSRVKSGTGDNEKLFF.

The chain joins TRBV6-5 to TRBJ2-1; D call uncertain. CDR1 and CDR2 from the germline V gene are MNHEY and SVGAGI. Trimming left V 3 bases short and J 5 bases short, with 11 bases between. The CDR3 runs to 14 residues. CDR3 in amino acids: CASSYFDKHNEQFF. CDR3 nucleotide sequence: TGTGCCAGCAGTTATTTCGACAAGCACAATGAGCAGTTCTTC.

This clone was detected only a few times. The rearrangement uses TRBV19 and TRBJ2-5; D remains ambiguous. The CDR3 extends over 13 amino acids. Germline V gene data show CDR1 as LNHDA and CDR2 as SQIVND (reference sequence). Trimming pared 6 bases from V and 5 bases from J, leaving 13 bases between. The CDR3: CASSASPLETQYF. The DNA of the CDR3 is TGTGCCAGTAGCGCGAGTCCGCTGGAGACCCAGTACTTC.

Here the CDR3 DNA reads TGTGCCAGCAGTGAATCGACTAGCGACAAAAACATTCAGTACTTC. This codes for CASSESTSDKNIQYF. V usage is TRBV6-1 and J usage is TRBJ2-4, with TRBD2 matching over 8 bases. From germline, CDR1 is MNHNS and CDR2 SASEGT. The CDR3 length is 15 residues. V was clipped by 2 bases and J by 3 bases; unmatched bases: 3.

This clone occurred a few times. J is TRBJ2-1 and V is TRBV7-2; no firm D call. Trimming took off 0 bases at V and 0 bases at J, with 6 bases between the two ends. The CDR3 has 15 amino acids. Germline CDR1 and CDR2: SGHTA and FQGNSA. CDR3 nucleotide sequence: TGTGCCAGCAGCTTAGCTCTTAGCTCCTACAATGAGCAGTTCTTC. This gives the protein CASSLALSSYNEQFF.

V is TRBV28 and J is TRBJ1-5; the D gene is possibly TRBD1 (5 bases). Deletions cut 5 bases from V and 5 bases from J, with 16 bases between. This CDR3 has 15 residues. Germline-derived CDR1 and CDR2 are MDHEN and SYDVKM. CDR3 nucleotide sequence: TGTGCCAGCAGTCCCAGGGACGGATCCCATCAGCCCCAGCATTTT. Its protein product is CASSPRDGSHQPQHF. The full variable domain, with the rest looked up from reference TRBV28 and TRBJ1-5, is DVKVTQSSRYLVKRTGEKVFLECVQDMDHENMFWYRQDPGLGLRLIYFSYDVKMKEKGDIPEGYSVSREKKERFSLILESASTNQTSMYLCASSPRDGSHQPQHFGDGTRLSIL.